This TCR beta chain was obtained from a study of T cells in Graves' hyperthyroidism and ophthalmopathy. V lost 4 bases, J lost 2 bases, and 12 bases lay in between. Germline V gives CDR1 DFQATT, CDR2 SNEGSKA (reference sequence). The CDR3 consists of 13 residues. Amplification of TCR beta CDR3 regions used RNA as the template. HTBI primers were used for first-round RT-PCR of the TCR CDR3. From the multiplex PCR reads, TCRdb called clonotypes with MiXCR, one entry per CDR3 protein. The table has some 250,000 distinct CDR3 sequences, nearly 15% seen once. This clonotype was counted ten times or more. On the basis of clinical symptoms, serum thyroxine and TRAb, thyroid ultrasound and orbital computed tomography, diagnoses were made.

The gene calls are TRBV20-1 and TRBJ2-7; D might be TRBD2 (7 bases). The sample taken for sequencing was blood. This clonotype originated in a woman between 45 and 65 years old with Graves' hyperthyroidism that later progressed to Graves' ophthalmopathy. CDR3 sequence reads: CSAKAGAPYEQYF. CDR3 DNA: TGCAGTGCTAAGGCGGGGGCCCCCTACGAGCAGTACTTC.